This T cell receptor beta chain was captured in a study of T cells in Graves' hyperthyroidism and ophthalmopathy. Study-wide points: Appearing also in blood were most of the thyroid clonotypes expanded above 0.001.

About this clonotype: The antigen is undetermined.

Regions amplified from RNA transcripts were the TCR beta CDR3 regions. A first-round RT-PCR of the TCR CDR3 used the HTBI primer set. MiXCR, run by TCRdb on the multiplex PCR reads, gives a single entry per CDR3 protein. There are hundreds of thousands of distinct CDR3 sequences in the sample; 35% to 40% occur only once, and around 9.3% lies in the top ten. This CDR3 is built from 16 residues. Germline loops: CDR1 SGDLS, CDR2 YYNGEE. The germline V and J ends were trimmed by 4 bases and 0 bases, with 16 bases remaining between them. The hyperthyroidism was newly diagnosed and had lasted under 2 months; the patients were aged 18 to 65.

The rearrangement uses TRBV9 and TRBJ1-1; tentatively, D is TRBD1 (6 bases). The TCR comes from a man younger than 30 with Graves' hyperthyroidism. Sequencing used blood. As DNA, the CDR3 is TGTGCCAGCAGCCCATTGGGGGCGAGCATGAACACTGAAGCTTTCTTT. As protein: CASSPLGASMNTEAFF.